This TCR beta chain was found in a study of T cells after yellow fever vaccination. Study observations and caveats: Abundant clonotypes from the bulk population could have been carried over as contaminants into FACS-sorted repertoires. Clonotype sharing between CD4 and CD8 compartments was small. When the response was secondary, it was weaker but reached its peak faster, day 5 versus 15. Subsequent booster samples again held most clones from primary vaccination (around 96% CD4, 85% to 90% CD8).

TCRdb reprocessed the 5' RACE reads with MiXCR, giving one entry per CDR3 protein. Of nearly 300,000 distinct CDR3 sequences listed, 7.5% to 9% are singletons. Germline CDR1 MGHRA, CDR2 YSYEKL. The V and J ends lost 4 bases and 2 bases respectively, with 14 bases between them. The CDR3 has 15 amino acids. In the case of this clonotype: As yet, its antigen is unknown.

This sample comprised CD4+ T cells sorted from PBMCs, obtained 5 days after the yellow fever booster vaccination. This receptor was taken from a man between 18 and 35 years old who received the YFV17D yellow fever vaccine. This chain uses TRBV4-1 with TRBJ1-1; perhaps TRBD1 as D (5 bases). The CDR3 DNA reads TGCGCCAGCAGCCTCATGACAGCGACTAACACTGAAGCTTTCTTT. It encodes CASSLMTATNTEAFF.